One sample yielded the 17 T cell receptor beta chains listed below, sequenced in a study of vaccination and CD4 T cells after COVID-19 (dated by TCRdb to between 2022 and 2023). Library generation was performed with PCR. Sequencing was carried out with an Illumina iSeq 100. In-frame beta chains were kept once TCRdb had trimmed the public reads at Q25 with fastp and called clones with MiXCR. When rows share a CDR3 protein, they turn into one entry using the most common DNA and genes. For this sample the table gives about 21,000 distinct CDR3 sequences, of which about 58% were detected only once. The top ten clones comprise over 0.75% of the sample. The input for sequencing was CD4+ T cells from blood, taken before SARS-CoV-2 vaccination. The receptors come from a human donor who had recovered from COVID-19.

The V and J genes are TRBV7-9 and TRBJ1-5; possible D gene TRBD1, 5 bases. Per the germline V gene, CDR1 is SEHNR and CDR2 is FQNEAQ (reference sequence). This CDR3 has 15 amino acids. Trimming took off 5 bases at V and 2 bases at J, with 13 bases between the two ends. CDR3 in amino acids: CASSHGGVGNQPQHF. DNA of the CDR3: TGTGCCAGCAGCCACGGGGGGGTGGGCAATCAGCCCCAGCATTTT.

CDR3 amino acids: CASRLRGSGTGELFF. In DNA form, the CDR3 reads TGTGCCAGCAGACTTAGAGGGAGTGGAACCGGGGAGCTGTTTTTT. The chain uses TRBV6-4 and TRBJ2-2; D perhaps matches TRBD2 (5 bases). Germline lookup yields CDR1 MRHNA and CDR2 SNTAGT. The CDR3 totals 15 residues. V lost 6 bases and J 5 bases, leaving 16 bases between the germline ends.

This clonotype has only a few counts. The chain recombines TRBV20-1 with TRBJ1-5; no clear D. The CDR3 loop spans 13 amino acids. CDR1 is DFQATT and CDR2 is SNEGSKA in the germline V gene (reference sequence). The ends were cut back, 4 bases at V and 3 bases at J, with 10 bases in the middle. CDR3 protein: CSAIRAYNQPQHF. CDR3 DNA sequence: TGCAGTGCTATCCGGGCCTACAATCAGCCCCAGCATTTT.

The CDR3 is CSARDISQGRGEQYF. Here the CDR3 DNA reads TGCAGTGCTAGAGATATTAGCCAGGGTCGAGGGGAGCAGTACTTC. The chain carries TRBV20-1 and TRBJ2-7, with D perhaps assigned TRBD1 or TRBD2 (5 bases each). Per the germline V gene, CDR1 is DFQATT and CDR2 is SNEGSKA (reference sequence). V was shortened by 0 bases and J by 7 bases, with 19 bases between the two germline ends. The CDR3 sequence is 15 residues long.

This rearrangement joins TRBV6-1 to TRBJ2-7; tentative D call: TRBD1 (6 bases). Germline V CDR1 and CDR2: MNHNS, SASEGT. Trimming pared 6 bases from V and 6 bases from J, leaving 30 bases between. This CDR3 spans 18 amino acids. The CDR3 DNA is TGTGCCAGCAGACGTACTGCATACCCGGGGACATTCTCTGGCGAGCAGTACTTC. This codes for CASRRTAYPGTFSGEQYF.

This clonotype turned up a few times. The chain employs TRBV6-1 and TRBJ2-7; TRBD2 agrees at 8 bases. Germline V gene lookup returns CDR1 MNHNS and CDR2 SASEGT. Trimming took 6 bases from V and 2 from J; bases not matched to a gene: 9. This CDR3 contains 15 residues. CDR3 in DNA: TGTGCCAGCAGACCAGGGGAAGCGGGAGCCTACGAGCAGTACTTC. It translates to CASRPGEAGAYEQYF.

V and J are TRBV11-2 and TRBJ2-7, with 9 bases aligning to TRBD1. Germline-derived CDR1 and CDR2 are SGHAT and FQNNGV. V was pared by 2 bases and J by 9 bases, with 17 bases of the junction left unmatched. The CDR3 sequence is 17 residues long. CDR3 residues: CASSLPFRGQGELGQYF. The DNA for the CDR3 is TGTGCCAGCAGCTTACCCTTCCGGGGACAGGGAGAGCTCGGGCAGTACTTC.

The chain has TRBV20-1 and TRBJ1-1; D is possibly TRBD1 (5 bases). This CDR3 spans 17 amino acids. Germline V CDR1 and CDR2: DFQATT, SNEGSKA (reference sequence). V lost 1 base to trimming and J lost 3 bases, with 21 bases between them. In DNA, the CDR3 is TGCAGTGCTAGAGGTTTCGGGCAGGGTGTCATGGACACTGAAGCTTTCTTT. Protein product: CSARGFGQGVMDTEAFF.

The chain links TRBV7-2 to TRBJ2-3; 11 nucleotides line up with TRBD2. The V gene's germline CDR1 is SGHTA and CDR2 FQGNSA. After removal of 2 bases from V and 8 bases from J, the junction contained 15 bases not matched to a gene. This CDR3 is 18 amino acids long. The CDR3 here is CASSLQFSGSGRVGTQYF. The CDR3 nucleotides read TGTGCCAGCAGCTTACAATTTTCAGGTAGCGGGAGGGTCGGTACGCAGTATTTT.

V gene TRBV7-3 combines with J gene TRBJ2-1; 8 positions match TRBD2. Losses at the gene ends were 4 bases for V and 8 bases for J; bases not matched to a gene: 7. Germline values: CDR1 SGHTA, CDR2 FQGTGA. The CDR3 sequence is 14 residues long. This chain's CDR3 is CASSSGTRLDEQFF. CDR3 coding DNA: TGTGCCAGCAGCTCCGGGACTAGGTTGGATGAGCAGTTCTTC.

This sequence joins TRBV27 and TRBJ2-2; 7 nucleotides align to TRBD2. Germline V gene sequence: CDR1 MNHEY, CDR2 SMNVEV (reference sequence). The CDR3 has 15 amino acids. Trimming took 2 bases from V and 0 from J; bases not matched to a gene: 0. CDR3 region: CASSLAGANTGELFF. CDR3 in DNA: TGTGCCAGCAGTTTAGCGGGAGCGAACACCGGGGAGCTGTTTTTT.

This clonotype has a handful of counts. The chain is built from TRBV24-1 and TRBJ2-5; D is uncertain. Germline V gene data show CDR1 as KGHDR and CDR2 as SFDVKD. V lost 4 bases, J lost 5 bases, and 16 bases lay in between. This CDR3 region has 15 residues. The CDR3 nucleotides are TGTGCCACCAGTGACCCCGGGCGCGGTGTGGAGACCCAGTACTTC. Translating gives CATSDPGRGVETQYF.

The rearrangement uses TRBV7-9 and TRBJ1-2; tentative D call: TRBD1 (5 bases). The germline V gene has CDR1 SEHNR and CDR2 FQNEAQ (reference sequence). The CDR3 sequence is 18 residues long. V shed 1 base and J shed 5 bases, with 23 bases lying between them. CDR3 in amino acids: CASSLDGITGLHGYGYTF. CDR3 coding DNA: TGTGCCAGCAGCTTAGACGGTATTACGGGACTTCACGGTTATGGCTACACCTTC.

V and J are TRBV2 and TRBJ2-7; TRBD2 matches 9 bases. Unmatched junction bases numbered 6, after V lost 3 bases and J lost 3 bases. CDR3 length: 15 amino acids. Looked up from germline, CDR1 is SNHLY and CDR2 is FYNNEI. CDR3 nucleotide sequence: TGTGCCAGCAGTGACCATGGGACTAGCCGCTACGAGCAGTACTTC. This encodes CASSDHGTSRYEQYF.

The chain links TRBV28 to TRBJ1-5; possibly TRBD1 for D (6 bases). The length of the CDR3 is 17 residues. V was cut by 4 bases and J by 6 bases, with 22 bases left in between. The germline V gene encodes CDR1 MDHEN and CDR2 SYDVKM. The CDR3 region has the DNA TGTGCCAGCAGTTCCCTGGGTTCAAACAGGGCCGGTCAGCCCCAGCATTTT. Amino acids: CASSSLGSNRAGQPQHF.

The chain couples TRBV28 to TRBJ2-1; 7 bases map to TRBD1. The CDR3 covers 15 residues. V lost 7 bases to trimming and J lost 7 bases; unmatched junction nucleotides: 13. Germline V gene sequence: CDR1 MDHEN, CDR2 SYDVKM. The CDR3 DNA reads TGTGCCAGCAAACCCGACAGGGCGTCCCCAAATGAGCAGTTCTTC. Its translation: CASKPDRASPNEQFF.

In this sample, this clonotype turned up a few times. V and J are TRBV6-1 and TRBJ1-2; perhaps TRBD1 as D (5 bases). This CDR3 contains 13 residues. V gave up 6 bases and J gave up 4 bases, with 12 bases separating them. CDR1 and CDR2 from the germline V gene are MNHNS and SASEGT. CDR3 sequence (DNA): TGTGCCAGCAGGGGCTCGGGGGGCTATGGCTACACCTTC. It yields the protein CASRGSGGYGYTF.